Many counts were recorded for the clone carrying this T cell receptor (beta chain). Preparation of the TCRbeta library used unique molecular identifiers. Via MiXCR, TCRdb re-called the PCR reads, giving one row per CDR3 protein. This table has 200,000 to 250,000 distinct CDR3 sequences, around 9.5% appearing once. Germline lookup yields CDR1 SGHTA and CDR2 FQGNSA. V gave up 4 bases and J gave up 3 bases, with 12 bases separating them. This CDR3 region has 14 residues. The data were taken from a study of T-cell reconstitution after alpha-beta-depleted transplantation in children. The receptor was isolated from a human donor who donated a stem cell graft to a child with acute lymphoblastic leukemia. J is TRBJ2-5 and V is TRBV7-2; tentative D call: TRBD2 (6 bases). The specimen was PBMCs from the stem cell graft donor, collected from the stem cell graft. The CDR3 DNA is TGTGCCAGCAGCTGGACTACGGGGGAAGAGACCCAGTACTTC. Its translation is CASSWTTGEETQYF.